Each of the 31 T cell receptor beta chains below was sequenced from the same sample in a study of T cell responses to AZD1222 COVID-19 vaccine. The data were produced by immunoSEQ multiplex PCR, yet TCRdb's version contains in-frame clones alone and is incomplete. The sample lists 150,000 to 200,000 clones; roughly nine tenths were seen once. The starting material was peripheral blood, obtained 28 days after the second AZD1222 dose. The receptors come from an adult who received the AZD1222 COVID-19 vaccine.

This clone was counted only a few times. The sample carries other DNA sequences with the same CDR3. The rearrangement uses TRBV28 and TRBJ1-4; 7 bases fit TRBD1. V lost 6 bases and J lost 4; bases outside the gene matches: 5. This CDR3 region has 14 residues. In germline, CDR1 is MDHEN, CDR2 SYDVKM. In DNA form, the CDR3 reads TGTGCCAGCAGGGGGGGACAGCTTAATGAAAAACTGTTTTTT. Translating it yields CASRGGQLNEKLFF.

CDR3 protein: CASSLMAGETDTQYF. CDR3 DNA sequence: TGTGCCAGCAGCTTAATGGCGGGGGAGACAGATACGCAGTATTTT. The chain joins TRBV7-2 to TRBJ2-3, with TRBD2 matching over 7 bases. CDR1 and CDR2 from the germline V gene are SGHTA and FQGNSA. V lost 2 bases to trimming and J lost 3 bases; unmatched junction nucleotides: 5. The CDR3 totals 15 residues.

The V call is TRBV15, the J call TRBJ2-3, with 9 bases lining up with TRBD2. This CDR3 spans 20 amino acids. Trimming cost V 3 bases and J 0 bases; bases outside gene matches: 16. Germline CDR1 is LNHNV and CDR2 is YYDKDF (reference sequence). CDR3 in DNA: TGTGCCACCAGCAGCTCCCGCGGGGGGGGGTCCGTTACCAGCACAGATACGCAGTATTTT. This gives the protein CATSSSRGGGSVTSTDTQYF.

This CDR3 reads CAIKGTSEKETQYF. The CDR3 DNA reads as TGTGCCATCAAAGGGACTAGCGAGAAAGAGACCCAGTACTTC. The chain recombines TRBV10-3 with TRBJ2-5; TRBD2 aligns across 10 bases. The V segment lost 7 bases and the J segment 3 bases; nucleotides outside the gene matches: 5. This CDR3 has 14 amino acids. The germline CDR1 and CDR2 sequences are ENHRY and SYGVKD.

The chain carries TRBV11-1 and TRBJ1-6; 7 bases are a match to TRBD1. V trimming: 5 bases; J trimming: 5 bases; junction bases outside the gene matches: 6. Per germline, CDR1 SGHAT and CDR2 FQDESV (reference sequence). The length of the CDR3 is 15 residues. The CDR3 DNA reads TGTGCCAGCAGCCCGGAGACAGGGAATAATTCACCCCTCCACTTT. Protein sequence: CASSPETGNNSPLHF. Using reference TRBV11-1 and TRBJ1-6 for the parts outside the CDR3, the full variable domain is EAEVAQSPRYKITEKSQAVAFWCDPISGHATLYWYRQILGQGPELLVQFQDESVVDDSQLPKDRFSAERLKGVDSTLKIQPAELGDSAMYLCASSPETGNNSPLHFGNGTRLTVT.

V usage is TRBV12-5 and J usage is TRBJ1-2; D ambiguous. Germline CDR1 LGHNT, CDR2 FRNRAP. This CDR3 comprises 18 residues. Trimming left V 1 base short and J 4 bases short, with 22 bases between. The CDR3 nucleotides read TGTGCTAGTGGTTTGGCCATCTCGACGGCCCCGACCGGCTATGGCTACACCTTC. Residues: CASGLAISTAPTGYGYTF.

The gene calls are TRBV2 and TRBJ2-2, with D tentatively TRBD1 (6 bases). The CDR3 extends over 15 amino acids. Germline lookup yields CDR1 SNHLY and CDR2 FYNNEI. V gave up 6 bases and J gave up 4 bases, with 15 bases separating them. The CDR3 DNA reads as TGTGCCAGCAGGGGGAACAGGGCGAGCACCGGGGAGCTGTTTTTT. Translated: CASRGNRASTGELFF. Using reference TRBV2 and TRBJ2-2 for the parts outside the CDR3, the full variable domain is EPEVTQTPSHQVTQMGQEVILRCVPISNHLYFYWYRQILGQKVEFLVSFYNNEISEKSEIFDDQFSVERPDGSNFTLKIRSTKLEDSAMYFCASRGNRASTGELFFGEGSRLTVL.

CDR3 sequence reads: CASKRLAGSQETQYF. As DNA, the CDR3 is TGTGCCAGCAAACGACTAGCGGGCAGCCAAGAGACCCAGTACTTC. The V call is TRBV27, the J call TRBJ2-5; 10 bases map to TRBD2. J was trimmed by 1 base and V by 7 bases; bases with no gene match: 6. The CDR3 has 15 amino acids. Germline CDR1 reads MNHEY; CDR2 reads SMNVEV (reference sequence).

The rearrangement uses TRBV12-3 or TRBV12-4 and TRBJ2-3; possibly TRBD1 or TRBD2 for D (5 bases each). The V end was cut by 3 bases, the J end by 7 bases, with 11 bases between. This CDR3 has 13 residues. CDR3 nucleotides: TGTGCCAGCAGTTTGCCGCCGGGACATACGCAGTATTTT. It translates to CASSLPPGHTQYF.

The chain has TRBV6-2 or TRBV6-3 and TRBJ1-6; D call uncertain. Trimming removed 5 bases from V and 10 bases from J, with 9 bases in between. Germline V gene lookup returns CDR1 MNHEY and CDR2 SVGEGT. CDR3 length equals 12 residues. The CDR3 DNA follows: TGTGCCAGCAGTACCTGGCCCTCACCCCTCCACTTT. Amino acid sequence: CASSTWPSPLHF.

This clone showed up just once. The chain has TRBV12-5 and TRBJ1-2, with D unclear. This CDR3 comprises 11 residues. V was cut by 3 bases and J by 10 bases, with 9 bases left in between. CDR1 and CDR2 from the germline V gene are LGHNT and FRNRAP. The chain's CDR3 is CASGLGPDYTF. The CDR3 nucleotides are TGTGCTAGTGGTTTAGGTCCCGACTACACCTTC.

This chain connects TRBV12-1 to TRBJ1-3. TRBV12-1 constitutes a pseudogene. The CDR3 is 15 amino acids. Here the CDR3 reads CASSPSTSSGNTIYF. CDR3 sequence (DNA): TGTGCCAGCAGCCCATCCACGAGCTCTGGAAACACCATATATTTT.

The chain combines TRBV29-1 with TRBJ2-7, with 8 bases aligning to TRBD2. There are 15 residues in the CDR3. Germline CDR1 is SQVTM and CDR2 is ANQGSEA. After removal of 3 bases from V and 6 bases from J, the junction contained 13 bases not matched to a gene. CDR3 sequence reads: CSVDTAGTRGSEQYF. For the CDR3, the DNA is TGCAGCGTTGACACCGCCGGGACTAGGGGGTCCGAGCAGTACTTC.

The chain employs TRBV7-6 and TRBJ2-3; TRBD1 matches at 7 bases. The CDR3 consists of 13 residues. CDR1 is SGHVS and CDR2 is FNYEAQ in the germline V gene. Trimming removed 5 bases from V and 4 bases from J; junction bases left unmatched: 3. The CDR3 sequence: CASSQDRADTQYF. CDR3 bases: TGTGCCAGCAGCCAAGACAGGGCAGATACGCAGTATTTT.

The rearrangement uses TRBV2 and TRBJ1-5; maybe TRBD1 (5 bases). V lost 7 bases, J lost 0 bases, and 13 bases lay in between. The CDR3 runs 15 residues. Germline loops: CDR1 SNHLY, CDR2 FYNNEI. CDR3 DNA sequence: TGTGCCAGCAAGCCCCCGGACACTAGCAATCAGCCCCAGCATTTT. Translated, it gives CASKPPDTSNQPQHF.

This clone showed up just a few times. This chain uses TRBV7-9 with TRBJ2-7, with 9 bases aligning to TRBD2. This CDR3 is built from 17 residues. J lost 2 bases, V lost 3 bases, and 11 bases had no gene match. The germline V gene encodes CDR1 SEHNR and CDR2 FQNEAQ (reference sequence). The CDR3 loop is CASSFSGAGGRAYEQYF. CDR3 sequence (DNA): TGTGCCAGCAGCTTTTCCGGAGCGGGGGGCCGAGCCTACGAGCAGTACTTC.

This clone was picked up one time. The chain uses TRBV10-3 and TRBJ2-1; D is uncertain. The CDR3 is made up of 12 amino acids. The germline CDR1 and CDR2 sequences are ENHRY and SYGVKD. Deletions cut 8 bases from V and 5 bases from J, with 10 bases between. CDR3 loop: CAISPDNNEQFF. As DNA, the CDR3 is TGTGCCATCTCCCCGGATAACAATGAGCAGTTCTTC.

This chain connects TRBV7-8 to TRBJ2-1; D is uncertain. The germline V gene encodes CDR1 SGHVS and CDR2 FQNEAQ. This CDR3 contains 15 residues. V lost 3 bases, J lost 0 bases, and 9 bases lay in between. This CDR3 reads CASSLGWGSYNEQFF. In nucleotides, the CDR3 is TGTGCCAGCAGCTTGGGATGGGGCTCCTACAATGAGCAGTTCTTC. Together with reference TRBV7-8 and TRBJ2-1, the CDR3 gives the full variable domain: GAGVSQSPRYKVAKRGQDVALRCDPISGHVSLFWYQQALGQGPEFLTYFQNEAQLDKSGLPSDRFFAERPEGSVSTLKIQRTQQEDSAVYLCASSLGWGSYNEQFFGPGTRLTVL.

CDR3 nucleotides: TGTGCCAGCAATCCAGACAGGGGGATCAATCAGCCCCAGCATTTT. This codes for CASNPDRGINQPQHF. The chain couples TRBV2 to TRBJ1-5; 9 bases fit TRBD1. The germline V gene encodes CDR1 SNHLY and CDR2 FYNNEI. There are 15 residues in the CDR3. V lost 7 bases and J lost 3; bases outside the gene matches: 7.

The chain is built from TRBV20-1 and TRBJ1-2; the D is unclear. This CDR3 is built from 9 residues. CDR1 DFQATT and CDR2 SNEGSKA come from the germline V gene (reference sequence). Trimming shortened V by 6 bases and J by 5 bases, and 4 bases separated the two germline ends. The CDR3 loop is CSATYGYTF. Written as DNA, the CDR3 is TGCAGTGCAACATATGGCTACACCTTC.

The V gene is TRBV7-6, the J gene TRBJ2-7, with 7 bases aligning to TRBD1. This CDR3 has 16 amino acids. After removal of 3 bases from V and 6 bases from J, the junction contained 14 bases not matched to a gene. CDR1 is SGHVS and CDR2 is FNYEAQ in the germline V gene. The CDR3 here is CASSFVRDSRLGEQYF. Here the CDR3 DNA reads TGTGCCAGCAGCTTCGTCCGGGACAGCAGACTCGGCGAGCAGTACTTC.

This clone has just one count. The CDR3 region is CASSLSIPRDGYTF. The CDR3 nucleotides read TGCGCCAGCAGCTTATCGATACCGCGAGATGGCTACACCTTC. The rearrangement uses TRBV5-1 and TRBJ1-2, with D hard to call. The V gene's germline CDR1 is SGHRS and CDR2 YFSETQ. Trimming pared 2 bases from V and 6 bases from J, leaving 14 bases between. This CDR3 comprises 14 residues.

V is TRBV11-3 and J is TRBJ2-5, with TRBD2 as a possible D gene (5 bases). The CDR3 sequence is 14 residues long. The germline V and J ends were trimmed by 5 bases and 1 base, with 11 bases remaining between them. From germline, CDR1 is SGHNT and CDR2 YENEEA. The CDR3 here is CASSRSGTQETQYF. The CDR3 coding sequence is TGTGCCAGCAGCCGAAGCGGTACCCAAGAGACCCAGTACTTC.

The rearrangement links TRBV3-1 (or the pseudogene TRBV3-2) to TRBJ1-5, with TRBD1 matching over 7 bases. The CDR3 has 15 amino acids. The V segment lost 2 bases and the J segment 4 bases; nucleotides outside the gene matches: 5. The germline gives CDR1 LGHDT, CDR2 YNNKEL (reference sequence). The CDR3 nucleotides read TGTGCCAGCAGCCAATCCCAGGGGGGAAATCAGCCCCAGCATTTT. As protein: CASSQSQGGNQPQHF.

The chain combines TRBV19 with TRBJ1-5; 8 bases agree with TRBD1. This CDR3 is 14 amino acids long. The V segment lost 7 bases and the J segment 2 bases; nucleotides outside the gene matches: 4. Germline CDR1 and CDR2: LNHDA and SQIVND (reference sequence). This chain's CDR3 is CASTPGQGNQPQHF. The CDR3 bases are TGTGCCAGTACCCCGGGACAGGGCAATCAGCCCCAGCATTTT.

Worth noting for this clone: This same CDR3 is encoded by further DNA sequences in the sample. The chain combines TRBV28 with TRBJ2-7; D perhaps matches TRBD1 (5 bases). Deletions cut 4 bases from V and 1 base from J, with 5 bases between. CDR1 and CDR2 from the germline V gene are MDHEN and SYDVKM. The CDR3 is 12 residues long. CDR3: CASSSGSYEQYF. In DNA, the CDR3 is TGTGCCAGCAGTTCAGGGTCCTACGAGCAGTACTTC.

CDR3 loop: CASSSDLAGAPKETQYF. The CDR3, as DNA: TGTGCCAGCAGCTCCGATCTAGCGGGGGCCCCAAAAGAGACCCAGTACTTC. The chain carries TRBV7-9 and TRBJ2-5, with 10 bases fitting TRBD2. The ends lost 4 bases at V and 3 bases at J; junction bases unmatched: 11. The CDR3 is made up of 17 amino acids. Germline CDR1 reads SEHNR; CDR2 reads FQNEAQ (reference sequence).

The chain has TRBV19 and TRBJ1-5, with 8 bases lining up with TRBD1. The J segment lost 2 bases and the V segment lost 5 bases, leaving 8 bases of the junction unmatched. Germline assignment: CDR1 LNHDA and CDR2 SQIVND (reference sequence). The CDR3 loop spans 16 amino acids. Written as DNA, the CDR3 is TGTGCCAGTAGTTTCGCCGGGACAGGCCGCAATCAGCCCCAGCATTTT. It specifies CASSFAGTGRNQPQHF.

The chain employs TRBV2 and TRBJ2-7; 9 positions match TRBD1. Germline CDR1 SNHLY, CDR2 FYNNEI. V gave up 5 bases and J gave up 4 bases; unmatched junction bases: 3. This CDR3 is built from 13 residues. The CDR3 bases are TGTGCCAGCAGTCGGGACAGGGATTACGAGCAGTACTTC. Protein product: CASSRDRDYEQYF.

The chain is built from TRBV7-2 and TRBJ2-1; D remains unclear. CDR1 and CDR2 from the germline V gene are SGHTA and FQGNSA. Trimming left V 0 bases short and J 0 bases short, with 9 bases between. This CDR3 contains 16 residues. The CDR3 region has the DNA TGTGCCAGCAGCTTAGCGAGCACTATCTCCTACAATGAGCAGTTCTTC. Amino acid sequence: CASSLASTISYNEQFF.

The chain employs TRBV7-9 and TRBJ2-5, with no clear D. The germline V and J ends were trimmed by 4 bases and 5 bases, with 11 bases remaining between them. The CDR3 sequence is 13 residues long. The germline gives CDR1 SEHNR, CDR2 FQNEAQ (reference sequence). The DNA of the CDR3 is TGTGCCAGCAGCTCACCAGCCCCCGAGACCCAGTACTTC. Protein: CASSSPAPETQYF.